This record concerns one TCR beta chain sequence. The length of the CDR3 is 13 residues. V gave up 7 bases and J gave up 2 bases, with 12 bases separating them. From germline, CDR1 is WNHNN and CDR2 SYGVQD (reference sequence). TCRdb analysed the RT-PCR reads with MiXCR anew, one entry per CDR3 protein. The top ten hold 3.6% of the sample, which has about 680,000 distinct CDR3 sequences, 14% seen once. The origin of this receptor is a female donor in good health, serving as a healthy control. V gene TRBV10-1 combines with J gene TRBJ2-7; D call uncertain. The sample taken for sequencing was memory CD4+ T cells from blood. The CDR3 DNA reads as TGCGCCAGCAACGCAAACGGTCCCTACGAGCAGTACTTC. It translates to CASNANGPYEQYF.